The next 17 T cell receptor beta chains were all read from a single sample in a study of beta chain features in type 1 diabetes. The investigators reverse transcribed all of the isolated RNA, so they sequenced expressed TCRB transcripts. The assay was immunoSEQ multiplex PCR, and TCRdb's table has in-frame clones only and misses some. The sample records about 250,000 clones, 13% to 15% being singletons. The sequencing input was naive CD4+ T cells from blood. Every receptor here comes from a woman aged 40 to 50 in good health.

CDR3 sequence reads: CASSREPTYEQYF. In DNA form, the CDR3 reads TGTGCCAGCTCTCGGGAGCCTACCTACGAGCAGTACTTC. The chain links TRBV9 to TRBJ2-7, with D possibly matching TRBD2 (6 bases). Germline CDR1 reads SGDLS; CDR2 reads YYNGEE. Trimming shortened V by 7 bases and J by 2 bases, and 13 bases separated the two germline ends. This CDR3 region has 13 residues.

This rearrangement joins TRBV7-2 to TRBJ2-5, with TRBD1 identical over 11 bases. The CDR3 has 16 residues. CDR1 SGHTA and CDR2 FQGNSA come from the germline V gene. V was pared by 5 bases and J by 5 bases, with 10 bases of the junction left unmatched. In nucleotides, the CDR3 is TGTGCCAGCAGCCCCCAAGGACAGGGGGCTTGGGAGACCCAGTACTTC. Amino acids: CASSPQGQGAWETQYF.

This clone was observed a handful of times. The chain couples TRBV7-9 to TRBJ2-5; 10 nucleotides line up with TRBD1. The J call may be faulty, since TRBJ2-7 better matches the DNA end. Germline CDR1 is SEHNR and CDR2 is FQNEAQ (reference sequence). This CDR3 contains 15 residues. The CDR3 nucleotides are TGTGCCAGCAGCCCGAACCGACAGGGGGCCCACGAGCAGTACTTC. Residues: CASSPNRQGAHEQYF.

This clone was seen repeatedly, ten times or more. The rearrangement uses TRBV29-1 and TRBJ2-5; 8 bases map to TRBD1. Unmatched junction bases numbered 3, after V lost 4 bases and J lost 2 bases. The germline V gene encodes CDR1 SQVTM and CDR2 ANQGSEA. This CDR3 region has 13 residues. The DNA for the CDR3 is TGCAGCGTTGGGACAGGGAGGCAAGAGACCCAGTACTTC. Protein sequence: CSVGTGRQETQYF.

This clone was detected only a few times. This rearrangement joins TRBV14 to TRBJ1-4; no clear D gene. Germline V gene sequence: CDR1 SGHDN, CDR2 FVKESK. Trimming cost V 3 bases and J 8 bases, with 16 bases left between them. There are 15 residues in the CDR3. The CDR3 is CASSQLARAREKLFF. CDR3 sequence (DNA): TGTGCCAGCAGCCAGTTGGCGAGGGCGAGGGAAAAACTGTTTTTT. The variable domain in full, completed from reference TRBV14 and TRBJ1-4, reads EAGVTQFPSHSVIEKGQTVTLRCDPISGHDNLYWYRRVMGKEIKFLLHFVKESKQDESGMPNNRFLAERTGGTYSTLKVQPAELEDSGVYFCASSQLARAREKLFFGSGTQLSVL.

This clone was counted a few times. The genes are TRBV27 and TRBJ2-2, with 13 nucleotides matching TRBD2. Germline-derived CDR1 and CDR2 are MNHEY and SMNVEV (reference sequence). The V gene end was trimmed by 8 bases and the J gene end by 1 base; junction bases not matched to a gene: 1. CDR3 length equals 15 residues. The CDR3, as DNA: TGTGCCAGCTGGACTAGCGGGGGGAACACCGGGGAGCTGTTTTTT. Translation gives CASWTSGGNTGELFF.

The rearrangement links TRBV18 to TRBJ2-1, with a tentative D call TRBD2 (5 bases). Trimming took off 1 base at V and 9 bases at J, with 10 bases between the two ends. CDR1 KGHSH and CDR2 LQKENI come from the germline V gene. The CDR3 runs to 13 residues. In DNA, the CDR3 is TGTGCCAGCTCACCACGCGGACTGGTTGAGCAGTTCTTC. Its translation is CASSPRGLVEQFF.

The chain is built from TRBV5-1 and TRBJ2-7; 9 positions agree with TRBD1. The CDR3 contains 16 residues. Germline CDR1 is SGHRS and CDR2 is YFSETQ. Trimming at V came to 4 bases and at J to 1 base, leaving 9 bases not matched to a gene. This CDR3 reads CASSIIPGQGSYEQYF. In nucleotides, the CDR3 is TGCGCCAGCAGCATAATACCGGGACAGGGATCCTACGAGCAGTACTTC.

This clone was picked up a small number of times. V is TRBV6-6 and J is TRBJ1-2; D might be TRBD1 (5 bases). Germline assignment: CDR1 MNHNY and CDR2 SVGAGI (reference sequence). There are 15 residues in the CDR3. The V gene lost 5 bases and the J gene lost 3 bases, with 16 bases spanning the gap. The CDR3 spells CASSRSVGRDYGYTF. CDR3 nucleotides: TGTGCCAGCAGTAGGTCAGTTGGCAGGGACTATGGCTACACCTTC.

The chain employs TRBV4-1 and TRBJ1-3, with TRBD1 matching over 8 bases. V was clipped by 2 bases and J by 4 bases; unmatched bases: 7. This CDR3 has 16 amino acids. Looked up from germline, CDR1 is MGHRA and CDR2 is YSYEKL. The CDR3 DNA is TGCGCCAGCAGCCAACCCCTGACAGGGGCCGGAAACACCATATATTTT. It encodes CASSQPLTGAGNTIYF.

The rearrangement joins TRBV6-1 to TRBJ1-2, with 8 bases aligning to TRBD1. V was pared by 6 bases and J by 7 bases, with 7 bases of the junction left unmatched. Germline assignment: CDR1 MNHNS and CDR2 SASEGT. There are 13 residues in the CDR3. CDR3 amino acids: CASRPTGAVGYTF. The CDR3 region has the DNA TGTGCCAGCAGGCCGACAGGGGCCGTTGGCTACACCTTC.

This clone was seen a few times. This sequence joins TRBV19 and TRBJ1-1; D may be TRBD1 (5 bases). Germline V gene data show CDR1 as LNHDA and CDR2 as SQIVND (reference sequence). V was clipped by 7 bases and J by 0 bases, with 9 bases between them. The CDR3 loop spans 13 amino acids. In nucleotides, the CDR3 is TGTGCCAGTATAGGGGTTCTGAACACTGAAGCTTTCTTT. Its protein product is CASIGVLNTEAFF.

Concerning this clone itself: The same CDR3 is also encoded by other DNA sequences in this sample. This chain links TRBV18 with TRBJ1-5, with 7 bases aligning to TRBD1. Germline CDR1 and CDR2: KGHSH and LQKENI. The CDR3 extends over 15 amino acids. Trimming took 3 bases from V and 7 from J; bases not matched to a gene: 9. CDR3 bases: TGTGCCAGCTCACCTACGGAGGGGGCAGGGCAGCCCCAGCATTTT. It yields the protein CASSPTEGAGQPQHF. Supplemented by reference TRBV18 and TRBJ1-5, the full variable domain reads NAGVMQNPRHLVRRRGQEARLRCSPMKGHSHVYWYRQLPEEGLKFMVYLQKENIIDESGMPKERFSAEFPKEGPSILRIQQVVRGDSAAYFCASSPTEGAGQPQHFGDGTRLSIL.

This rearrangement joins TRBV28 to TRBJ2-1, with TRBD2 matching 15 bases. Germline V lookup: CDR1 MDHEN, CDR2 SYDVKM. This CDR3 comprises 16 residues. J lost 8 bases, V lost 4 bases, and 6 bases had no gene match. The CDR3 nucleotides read TGTGCCAGCAGTTCCGGGACTAGCGGGGGGTTCTATGAGCAGTTCTTC. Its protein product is CASSSGTSGGFYEQFF.

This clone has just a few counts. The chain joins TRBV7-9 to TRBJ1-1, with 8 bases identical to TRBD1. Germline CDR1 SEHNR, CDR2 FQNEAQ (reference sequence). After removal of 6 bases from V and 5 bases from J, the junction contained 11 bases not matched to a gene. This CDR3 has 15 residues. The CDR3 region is CASSPTTGEGTEAFF. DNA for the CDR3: TGTGCCAGCAGTCCTACGACAGGGGAAGGGACTGAAGCTTTCTTT.

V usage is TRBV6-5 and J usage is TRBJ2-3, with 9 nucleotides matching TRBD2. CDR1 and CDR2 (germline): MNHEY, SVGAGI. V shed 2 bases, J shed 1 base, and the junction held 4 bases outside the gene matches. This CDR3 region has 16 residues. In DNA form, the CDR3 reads TGTGCCAGCAGTTACGGGGCTAGCGGGGGCACAGATACGCAGTATTTT. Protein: CASSYGASGGTDTQYF.

The CDR3 loop is CASSVIPGGAFSTEAFF. In nucleotides, the CDR3 is TGTGCCAGCAGCGTAATACCGGGGGGGGCTTTTTCCACTGAAGCTTTCTTT. The rearrangement uses TRBV9 and TRBJ1-1; D possibly corresponds to TRBD1 (6 bases). Trimming pared 1 base from V and 4 bases from J, leaving 20 bases between. In germline, CDR1 is SGDLS, CDR2 YYNGEE. This CDR3 spans 17 amino acids. Full variable domain (missing parts from reference TRBV9 and TRBJ1-1): DSGVTQTPKHLITATGQRVTLRCSPRSGDLSVYWYQQSLDQGLQFLIQYYNGEERAKGNILERFSAQQFPDLHSELNLSSLELGDSALYFCASSVIPGGAFSTEAFFGQGTRLTVV.